The sequence of this T cell receptor beta chain was determined in a study of blood T cell repertoires in COVID-19. TCRdb's copy holds only in-frame clones and misses some; the assay was immunoSEQ multiplex PCR. The table includes 45,000 to 55,000 clones, around 85% detected once. Only one count was recorded for this clone. CDR3 length equals 14 residues. Germline V gives CDR1 SGHRS, CDR2 YFSETQ. Trimming left V 3 bases short and J 7 bases short, with 13 bases between. Sequencing was carried out using peripheral blood. The sequence was collected from a man over 45 with active COVID-19. The V and J genes are TRBV5-1 and TRBJ2-2; D perhaps matches TRBD2 (6 bases). CDR3 loop: CASSSIAEGGELFF. CDR3 bases: TGCGCCAGCAGCTCAATAGCGGAAGGCGGGGAGCTGTTTTTT.